This T cell receptor beta chain was sequenced during a study of glioma-infiltrating T cells. Study results and limitations: Only very few CDR3 sequences appeared in both tissue and blood.

CDR3 length equals 13 residues. Germline V lookup: CDR1 MGHRA, CDR2 YSYEKL. Trimming shortened V by 0 bases and J by 5 bases, and 7 bases separated the two germline ends. Using RNA template, CDR3s of TCR alpha and beta were amplified with iRepertoire arm-PCR. Tissue mRNA or PBMC total RNA, about 90-400 ng, went into one-step reverse transcription and amplification. TCRdb reanalysed the multiplex PCR reads using MiXCR and keeps one entry per CDR3 protein. The sample lists roughly 100,000 distinct CDR3 sequences, about 30% seen once, with 44% in the top ten. Concerning this clonotype itself: Antigen specificity is unknown.

Sequenced material: glioma tissue, nonneoplastic brain tissue, or PBMCs (not recorded which). This sequence joins TRBV4-1 and TRBJ1-2; D gene unclear. This TCR came from a human donor with low-grade glioma or glioblastoma, undergoing nonglioma brain surgery, or in good health (not recorded which). The CDR3 here is CASSQDRQYGYTF. The CDR3 DNA is TGCGCCAGCAGCCAAGATCGGCAGTATGGCTACACCTTC.